Given below is one T cell receptor beta chain in context. This sample was taken from a study of blood T cell repertoires in COVID-19. Study overall: Both acute and convalescent COVID-19 samples were obtained from the United States, Italy and Spain. In each case, the material was cDNA or gDNA derived from T cells, B-cell-depleted T cells, or PBMCs.

In the original processing: Using reference gene primer amplification, nucleated cell counts were estimated. Only in-frame clones appear in the TCRdb table, and some are missing; sequencing was by immunoSEQ multiplex PCR. V and J calls and clone size come straight from that table; D and trimming were deduced from the DNA. The sample carries a few hundred thousand clones, less than 90% recorded once. This TCR derives from a man aged 40-49 years with active or convalescent COVID-19. The sample consisted of peripheral blood.

The CDR3 DNA reads as TGTGCCAGCAGCTCGCTACTTAATGAGCAGTTCTTC. The encoded protein is CASSSLLNEQFF. The V gene is TRBV7-9, the J gene TRBJ2-1; D uncertain. V was shortened by 4 bases and J by 7 bases, with 8 bases between the two germline ends. This CDR3 is built from 12 residues. Per the germline V gene, CDR1 is SEHNR and CDR2 is FQNEAQ (reference sequence).